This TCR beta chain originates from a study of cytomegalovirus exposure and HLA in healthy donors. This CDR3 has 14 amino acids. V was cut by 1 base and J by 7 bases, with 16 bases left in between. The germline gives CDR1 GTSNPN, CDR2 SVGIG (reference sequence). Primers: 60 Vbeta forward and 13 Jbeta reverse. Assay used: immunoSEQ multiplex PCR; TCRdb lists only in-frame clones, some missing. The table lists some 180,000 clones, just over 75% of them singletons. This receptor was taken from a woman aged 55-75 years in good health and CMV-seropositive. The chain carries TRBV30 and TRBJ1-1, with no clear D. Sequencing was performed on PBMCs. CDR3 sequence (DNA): TGTGCCTGGAGTGCCGTGGTCGGTTTTAGTGAAGCTTTCTTT. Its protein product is CAWSAVVGFSEAFF. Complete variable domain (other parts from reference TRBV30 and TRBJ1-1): SQTIHQWPATLVQPVGSPLSLECTVEGTSNPNLYWYRQAAGRGLQLLFYSVGIGQISSEVPQNLSASRPQDRQFILSSKKLLLSDSGFYLCAWSAVVGFSEAFFGQGTRLTVV.